The sequence of this TCR beta chain was determined in a study of long-term antiretroviral therapy in people with HIV. V shed 6 bases, J shed 6 bases, and the junction held 7 bases outside the gene matches. Germline lookup yields CDR1 SQVTM and CDR2 ANQGSEA. There are 14 residues in the CDR3. At the survey level, the v3.0 immunoSEQ assay was run. TCRdb keeps only in-frame clones here, not all; method: immunoSEQ multiplex PCR. The sample holds some 21,000 clones; 88% are singletons and the top ten take 3.5%. The sequencing here drew on unsorted PBMCs, taken 2.3 years after starting antiretroviral therapy. This chain uses TRBV29-1 with TRBJ2-2, with TRBD1 matching 10 bases. The sequence derives from a man aged 55 to 70 with HIV. The CDR3 coding sequence is TGCAGCGTCAGGACAGGGGGACGCGCCGGGGAGCTGTTTTTT. Amino acids: CSVRTGGRAGELFF.